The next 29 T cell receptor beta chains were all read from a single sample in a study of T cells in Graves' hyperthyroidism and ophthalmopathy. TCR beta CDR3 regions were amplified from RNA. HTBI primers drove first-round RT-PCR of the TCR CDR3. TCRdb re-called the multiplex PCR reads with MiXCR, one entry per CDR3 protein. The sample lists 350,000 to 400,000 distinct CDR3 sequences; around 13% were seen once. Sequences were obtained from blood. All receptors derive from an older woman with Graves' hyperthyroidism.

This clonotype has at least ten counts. The CDR3 DNA sequence: TGTGCCAGCAGCCCAATGTTAGCGGGATTACAAGAGACCCAGTACTTC. Protein: CASSPMLAGLQETQYF. The genes are TRBV27 and TRBJ2-5; 8 bases line up with TRBD2. The CDR3 contains 16 residues. CDR1 is MNHEY, CDR2 SMNVEV, per germline (reference sequence). J lost 2 bases, V lost 6 bases, and 11 bases had no gene match.

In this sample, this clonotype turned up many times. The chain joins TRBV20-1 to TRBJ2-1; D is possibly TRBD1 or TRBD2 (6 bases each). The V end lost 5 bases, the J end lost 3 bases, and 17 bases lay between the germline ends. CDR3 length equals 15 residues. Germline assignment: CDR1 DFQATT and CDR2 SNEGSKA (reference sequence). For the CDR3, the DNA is TGCAGTGCTCCCGGGGGCGGGACCATCTACAATGAGCAGTTCTTC. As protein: CSAPGGGTIYNEQFF.

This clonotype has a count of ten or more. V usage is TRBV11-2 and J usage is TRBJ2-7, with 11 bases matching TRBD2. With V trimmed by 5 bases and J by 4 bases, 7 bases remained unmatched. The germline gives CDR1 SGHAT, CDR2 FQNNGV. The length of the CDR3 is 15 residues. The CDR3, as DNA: TGTGCCAGCAGCCCCCGACTAGCGGGGAGTTACGAGCAGTACTTC. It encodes CASSPRLAGSYEQYF.

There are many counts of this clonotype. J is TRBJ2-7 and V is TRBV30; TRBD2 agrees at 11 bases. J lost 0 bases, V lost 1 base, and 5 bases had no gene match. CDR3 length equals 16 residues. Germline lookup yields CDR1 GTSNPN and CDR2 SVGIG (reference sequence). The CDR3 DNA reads TGTGCCTGGAGTGACCTACTAGCGGGAGTCTCCTACGAGCAGTACTTC. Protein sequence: CAWSDLLAGVSYEQYF.

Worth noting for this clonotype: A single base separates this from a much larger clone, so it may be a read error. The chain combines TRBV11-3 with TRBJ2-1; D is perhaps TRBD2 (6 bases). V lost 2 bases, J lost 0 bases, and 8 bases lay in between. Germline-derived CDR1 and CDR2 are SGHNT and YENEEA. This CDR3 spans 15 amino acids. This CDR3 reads CASSLIGSSYNEQFF. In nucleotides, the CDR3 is TGTGCCAGCAGCTTAATCGGGAGCTCCTACAATGAGCAGTTCTTC.

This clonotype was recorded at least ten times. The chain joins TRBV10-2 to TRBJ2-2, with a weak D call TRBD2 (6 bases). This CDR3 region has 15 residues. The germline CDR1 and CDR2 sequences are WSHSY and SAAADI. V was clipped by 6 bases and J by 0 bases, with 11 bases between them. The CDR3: CASSPLAANTGELFF. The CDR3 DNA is TGCGCCAGCAGCCCACTAGCAGCGAACACCGGGGAGCTGTTTTTT.

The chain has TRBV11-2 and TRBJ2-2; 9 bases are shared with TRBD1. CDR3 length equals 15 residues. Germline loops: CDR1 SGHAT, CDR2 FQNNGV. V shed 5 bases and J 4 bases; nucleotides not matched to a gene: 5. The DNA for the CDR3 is TGTGCCAGCAGCCCAGGGACAGGGATCACCGGGGAGCTGTTTTTT. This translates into CASSPGTGITGELFF. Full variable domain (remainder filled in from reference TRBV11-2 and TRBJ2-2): EAGVAQSPRYKIIEKRQSVAFWCNPISGHATLYWYQQILGQGPKLLIQFQNNGVVDDSQLPKDRFSAERLKGVDSTLKIQPAKLEDSAVYLCASSPGTGITGELFFGEGSRLTVL.

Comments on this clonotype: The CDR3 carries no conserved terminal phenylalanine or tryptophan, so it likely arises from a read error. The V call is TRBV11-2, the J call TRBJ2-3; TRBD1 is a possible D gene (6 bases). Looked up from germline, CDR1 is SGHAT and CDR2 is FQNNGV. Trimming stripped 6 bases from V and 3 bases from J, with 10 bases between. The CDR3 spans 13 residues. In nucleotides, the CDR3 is TGTGCCAGCAGTCACACAGGGACAGATACGCAGTATCTT. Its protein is CASSHTGTDTQYL.

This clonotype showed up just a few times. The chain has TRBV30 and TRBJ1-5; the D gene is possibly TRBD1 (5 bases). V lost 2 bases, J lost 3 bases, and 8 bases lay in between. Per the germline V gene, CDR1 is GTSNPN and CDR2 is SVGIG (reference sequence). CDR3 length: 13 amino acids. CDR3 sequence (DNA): TGTGCCTGGAGTCCGGACAACAATCAGCCCCAGCATTTT. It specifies CAWSPDNNQPQHF.

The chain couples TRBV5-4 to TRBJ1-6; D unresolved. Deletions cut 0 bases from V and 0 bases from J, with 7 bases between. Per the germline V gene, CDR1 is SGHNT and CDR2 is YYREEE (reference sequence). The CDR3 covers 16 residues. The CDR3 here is CASSLGGGSYNSPLHF. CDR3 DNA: TGTGCCAGCAGCTTGGGTGGAGGCTCCTATAATTCACCCCTCCACTTT.

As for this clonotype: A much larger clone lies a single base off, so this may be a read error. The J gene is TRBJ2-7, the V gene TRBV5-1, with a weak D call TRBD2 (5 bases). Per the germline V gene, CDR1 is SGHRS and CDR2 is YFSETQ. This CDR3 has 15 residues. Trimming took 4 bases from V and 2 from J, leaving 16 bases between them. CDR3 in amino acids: CASSPHREGPYEQYF. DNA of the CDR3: TGCGCCAGCAGCCCCCATAGAGAGGGTCCCTACGAGCAGTACTTC.

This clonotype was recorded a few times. The CDR3 here is CASSNRGWEKLFF. Here the CDR3 DNA reads TGTGCCAGCAGTAACAGGGGGTGGGAAAAACTGTTTTTT. The V call is TRBV25-1, the J call TRBJ1-4; 8 positions agree with TRBD1. V shed 5 bases, J shed 8 bases, and the junction held 4 bases outside the gene matches. CDR1 and CDR2 from the germline V gene are MGHDK and SYGVNS. The length of the CDR3 is 13 residues. Full variable domain (missing parts from reference TRBV25-1 and TRBJ1-4): EADIYQTPRYLVIGTGKKITLECSQTMGHDKMYWYQQDPGMELHLIHYSYGVNSTEKGDLSSESTVSRIRTEHFPLTLESARPSHTSQYLCASSNRGWEKLFFGSGTQLSVL.

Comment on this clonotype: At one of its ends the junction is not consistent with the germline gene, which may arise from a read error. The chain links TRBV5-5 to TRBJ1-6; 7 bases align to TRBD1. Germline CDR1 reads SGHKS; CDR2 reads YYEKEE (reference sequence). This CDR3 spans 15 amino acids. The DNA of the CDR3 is TGCGCCAGCAGCGAAACAGGGGTCAGTAATTCACCCCTCCACTTT. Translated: CASSETGVSNSPLHF. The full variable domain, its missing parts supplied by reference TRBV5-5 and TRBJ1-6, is DAGVTQSPTHLIKTRGQQVTLRCSPISGHKSVSWYQQVLGQGPQFIFQYYEKEERGRGNFPDRFSARQFPNYSSELNVNALLLGDSALYLCASSETGVSNSPLHFGNGTRLTVT.

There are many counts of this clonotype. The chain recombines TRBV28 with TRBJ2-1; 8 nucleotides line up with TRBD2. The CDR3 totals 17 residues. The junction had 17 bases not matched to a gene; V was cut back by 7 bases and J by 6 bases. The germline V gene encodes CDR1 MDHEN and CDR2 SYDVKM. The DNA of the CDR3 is TGTGCCAGCATCCCGGGGGCGGGAGGTCATGATTTCAATGAGCAGTTCTTC. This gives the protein CASIPGAGGHDFNEQFF.

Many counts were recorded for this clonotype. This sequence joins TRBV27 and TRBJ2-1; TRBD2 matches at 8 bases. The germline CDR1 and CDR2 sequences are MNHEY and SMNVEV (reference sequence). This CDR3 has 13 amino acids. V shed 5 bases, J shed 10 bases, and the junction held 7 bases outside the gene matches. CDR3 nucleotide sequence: TGTGCCAGCAGTCCTAGACTAGCGTTGGAGCAGTTCTTC. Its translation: CASSPRLALEQFF.

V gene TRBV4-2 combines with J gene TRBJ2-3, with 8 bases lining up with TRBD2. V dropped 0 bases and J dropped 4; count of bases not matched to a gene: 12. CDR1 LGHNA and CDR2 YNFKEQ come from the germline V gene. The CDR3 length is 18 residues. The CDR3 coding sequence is TGTGCCAGCAGCCAAGATCAGCGAGCGGGAGAAGTTTCAGATACGCAGTATTTT. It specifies CASSQDQRAGEVSDTQYF.

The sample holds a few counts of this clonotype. The CDR3 is CASSPRRLAGETSTDTQYF. The CDR3 DNA reads TGTGCCAGCAGCCCCCGGCGACTAGCGGGAGAAACTAGCACAGATACGCAGTATTTT. This chain links TRBV7-9 with TRBJ2-3; TRBD2 agrees at 12 bases. The length of the CDR3 is 19 residues. The germline gives CDR1 SEHNR, CDR2 FQNEAQ (reference sequence). V shed 5 bases and J 0 bases; nucleotides not matched to a gene: 12.

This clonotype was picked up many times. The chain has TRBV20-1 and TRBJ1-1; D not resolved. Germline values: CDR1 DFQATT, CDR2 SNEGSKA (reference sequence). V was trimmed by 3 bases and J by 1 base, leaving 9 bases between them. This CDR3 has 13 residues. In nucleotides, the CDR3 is TGCAGTGCTAGGTTGGGAGGGAACACTGAAGCTTTCTTT. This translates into CSARLGGNTEAFF.

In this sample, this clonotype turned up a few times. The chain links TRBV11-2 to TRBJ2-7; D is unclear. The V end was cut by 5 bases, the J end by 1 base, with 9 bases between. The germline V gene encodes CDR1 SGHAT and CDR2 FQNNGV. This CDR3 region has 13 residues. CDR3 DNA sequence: TGTGCCAGCAGCCAGATAGAGTCCTACGAGCAGTACTTC. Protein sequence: CASSQIESYEQYF.

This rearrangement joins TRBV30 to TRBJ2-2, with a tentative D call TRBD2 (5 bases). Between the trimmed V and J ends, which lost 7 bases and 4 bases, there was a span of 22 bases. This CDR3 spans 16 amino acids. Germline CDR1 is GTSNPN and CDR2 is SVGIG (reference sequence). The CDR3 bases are TGTGCCTACTCAGACGGGAATATCTTCGTCACCGGGGAGCTGTTTTTT. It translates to CAYSDGNIFVTGELFF.

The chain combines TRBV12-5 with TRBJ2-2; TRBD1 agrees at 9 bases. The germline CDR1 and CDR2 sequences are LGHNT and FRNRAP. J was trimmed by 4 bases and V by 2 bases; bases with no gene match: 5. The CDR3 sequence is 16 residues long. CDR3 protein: CASGLRGQGPTGELFF. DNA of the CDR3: TGTGCTAGTGGTTTGCGAGGACAGGGGCCCACCGGGGAGCTGTTTTTT.

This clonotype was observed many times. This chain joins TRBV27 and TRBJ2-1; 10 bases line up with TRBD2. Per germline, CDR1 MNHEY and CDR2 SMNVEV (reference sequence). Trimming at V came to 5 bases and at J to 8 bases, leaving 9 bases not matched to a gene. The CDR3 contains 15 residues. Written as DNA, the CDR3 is TGTGCCAGCAGTCCGTGGAGCGGGAGGGTCTATGAGCAGTTCTTC. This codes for CASSPWSGRVYEQFF.

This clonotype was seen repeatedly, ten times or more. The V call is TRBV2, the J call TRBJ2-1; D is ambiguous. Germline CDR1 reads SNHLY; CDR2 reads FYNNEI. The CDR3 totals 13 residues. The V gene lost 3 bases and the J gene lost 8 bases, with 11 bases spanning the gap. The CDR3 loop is CASSEGPAHEQFF. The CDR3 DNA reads TGTGCCAGCAGTGAGGGTCCAGCCCATGAGCAGTTCTTC.

DNA for the CDR3: TGTGCCAGCAGTTACTCCGGCAACCCCTACGAGCAGTACTTC. Its translation: CASSYSGNPYEQYF. The chain employs TRBV6-2 or TRBV6-3 and TRBJ2-7, with D unclear. Trimming cost V 0 bases and J 2 bases, with 8 bases left between them. This CDR3 comprises 14 residues. CDR1 and CDR2 (germline): MNHEY, SVGEGT.

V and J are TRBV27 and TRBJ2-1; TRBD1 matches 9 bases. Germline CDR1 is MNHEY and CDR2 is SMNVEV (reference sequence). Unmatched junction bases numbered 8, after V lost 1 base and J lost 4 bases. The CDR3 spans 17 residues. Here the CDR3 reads CASSLYPWGQGYNEQFF. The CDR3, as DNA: TGTGCCAGCAGTTTATACCCTTGGGGACAGGGTTACAATGAGCAGTTCTTC.

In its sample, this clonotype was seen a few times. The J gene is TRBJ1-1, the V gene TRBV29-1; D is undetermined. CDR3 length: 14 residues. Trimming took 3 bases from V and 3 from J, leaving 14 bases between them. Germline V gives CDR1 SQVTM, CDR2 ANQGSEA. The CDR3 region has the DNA TGCAGCGTTGAGTCCGATGGTTGGGACACTGAAGCTTTCTTT. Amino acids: CSVESDGWDTEAFF.

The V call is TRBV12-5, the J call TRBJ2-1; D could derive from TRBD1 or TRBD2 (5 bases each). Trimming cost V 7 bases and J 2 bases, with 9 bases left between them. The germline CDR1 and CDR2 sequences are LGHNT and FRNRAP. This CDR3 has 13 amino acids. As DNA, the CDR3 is TGTGCTAGTGAATCGGGGCCCTACAATGAGCAGTTCTTC. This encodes CASESGPYNEQFF.

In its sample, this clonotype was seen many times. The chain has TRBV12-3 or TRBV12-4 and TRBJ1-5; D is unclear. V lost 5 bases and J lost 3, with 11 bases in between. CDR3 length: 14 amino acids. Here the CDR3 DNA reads TGTGCCAGCAGTCCCCGACGGCCCAATCAGCCCCAGCATTTT. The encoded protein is CASSPRRPNQPQHF.

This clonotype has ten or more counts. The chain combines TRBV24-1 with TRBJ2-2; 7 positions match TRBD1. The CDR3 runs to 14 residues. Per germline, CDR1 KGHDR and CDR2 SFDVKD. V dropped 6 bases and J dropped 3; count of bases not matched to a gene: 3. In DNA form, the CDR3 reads TGTGCCACCAGTCCGACAGGGTACACCGGGGAGCTGTTTTTT. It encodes CATSPTGYTGELFF.